Listed below are T cell receptor beta chains from one sample, sequenced in a study of blood T cell repertoires in COVID-19. The table came from immunoSEQ multiplex PCR; TCRdb's copy has only in-frame clones and leaves some out. The sample yields about 400,000 clones, about 89% seen once. The source material was peripheral blood. The receptors come from a woman in her thirties with acute or convalescent COVID-19. The CDR3 runs from the conserved cysteine through the conserved F or W. The order of the fields is J gene, clone size, D gene, V gene, CDR3 length, CDR3 protein, CDR3 DNA. D genes are given only for firm matches. Some rows mark clone size as missing; the rest say once, few, many or name a class of expanded clone.

J gene: TRBJ2-1
clone size: NA
D gene: TRBD1
V gene: TRBV2
CDR3 length: 11
CDR3 protein: CASSTGGEQFF
CDR3 DNA: TGTGCCAGCAGTACAGGGGGGGAGCAGTTCTTC

J gene: TRBJ2-1
clone size: NA
D gene: NA
V gene: TRBV7-3
CDR3 length: 17
CDR3 protein: CASSLRGGANSYNEQFF
CDR3 DNA: TGTGCCAGCAGCTTACGGGGCGGGGCCAACTCCTACAATGAGCAGTTCTTC

J gene: TRBJ1-4
clone size: NA
D gene: NA
V gene: TRBV4-1
CDR3 length: 16
CDR3 protein: CASSQRSTATNEKLFF
CDR3 DNA: TGCGCCAGCAGCCAAAGATCGACAGCTACTAATGAAAAACTGTTTTTT

J gene: TRBJ2-5
clone size: NA
D gene: NA
V gene: TRBV5-1
CDR3 length: 14
CDR3 protein: CASSLDTGKETQYF
CDR3 DNA: TGCGCCAGCAGCTTGGATACAGGGAAAGAGACCCAGTACTTC

J gene: TRBJ1-4
clone size: NA
D gene: TRBD1
V gene: TRBV6-6
CDR3 length: 11
CDR3 protein: CASRKDREWFF
CDR3 DNA: TGTGCCAGCAGGAAAGACAGGGAATGGTTTTTT

J gene: TRBJ2-1
clone size: once
D gene: TRBD1
V gene: TRBV5-1
CDR3 length: 15
CDR3 protein: CASRTQGVRNNEQFF
CDR3 DNA: TGCGCCAGCAGGACACAGGGGGTTCGGAACAATGAGCAGTTCTTC

J gene: TRBJ2-5
clone size: NA
D gene: TRBD2
V gene: TRBV9
CDR3 length: 17
CDR3 protein: CASSPWTSGGPQETQYF
CDR3 DNA: TGTGCCAGCAGCCCATGGACTAGCGGGGGACCCCAAGAGACCCAGTACTTC

J gene: TRBJ2-1
clone size: NA
D gene: NA
V gene: TRBV18
CDR3 length: 14
CDR3 protein: CASSPTQGWNEQFF
CDR3 DNA: TGTGCCAGCTCACCGACACAGGGTTGGAATGAGCAGTTCTTC

J gene: TRBJ1-2
clone size: once
D gene: TRBD1
V gene: TRBV7-2
CDR3 length: 14
CDR3 protein: CASPPGRGSYGYTF
CDR3 DNA: TGTGCCAGCCCCCCAGGCAGGGGGAGCTATGGCTACACCTTC

J gene: TRBJ2-7
clone size: NA
D gene: TRBD2
V gene: TRBV6-5
CDR3 length: 13
CDR3 protein: CASTMGLAYEQYF
CDR3 DNA: TGTGCCAGCACAATGGGACTAGCATACGAGCAGTACTTC

J gene: TRBJ2-4
clone size: once
D gene: NA
V gene: TRBV4-1
CDR3 length: 16
CDR3 protein: CASSQDSQGAKNIQYF
CDR3 DNA: TGCGCCAGCAGCCAAGATTCCCAGGGCGCCAAAAACATTCAGTACTTC

J gene: TRBJ1-1
clone size: NA
D gene: TRBD1
V gene: TRBV3-1/TRBV3-2
CDR3 length: 13
CDR3 protein: CASSTDRSTEAFF
CDR3 DNA: TGTGCCAGCAGCACGGACAGGAGCACTGAAGCTTTCTTT

J gene: TRBJ2-1
clone size: many
D gene: NA
V gene: TRBV7-9
CDR3 length: 17
CDR3 protein: CASSLGFGGGVRNEQFF
CDR3 DNA: TGTGCCAGCAGCTTAGGGTTTGGAGGGGGCGTTAGGAATGAGCAGTTCTTC

J gene: TRBJ1-5
clone size: NA
D gene: TRBD1
V gene: TRBV5-8
CDR3 length: 18
CDR3 protein: CASTRLTGQSNSNQPQHF
CDR3 DNA: TGTGCCAGCACTCGGCTAACGGGACAGAGTAATAGCAATCAGCCCCAGCATTTT

J gene: TRBJ1-2
clone size: NA
D gene: NA
V gene: TRBV6-5
CDR3 length: 13
CDR3 protein: CASTPARNYGYTF
CDR3 DNA: TGTGCCAGCACCCCCGCGAGGAACTATGGCTACACCTTC

J gene: TRBJ1-2
clone size: NA
D gene: NA
V gene: TRBV20-1
CDR3 length: 10
CDR3 protein: CSARGSGYTF
CDR3 DNA: TGCAGTGCTAGGGGGAGTGGCTACACCTTC

J gene: TRBJ1-2
clone size: NA
D gene: TRBD1
V gene: TRBV19
CDR3 length: 16
CDR3 protein: CASKRTGTVANYGYTF
CDR3 DNA: TGTGCCAGCAAAAGAACCGGGACAGTCGCTAACTATGGCTACACCTTC

J gene: TRBJ1-1
clone size: NA
D gene: NA
V gene: TRBV6-6
CDR3 length: 13
CDR3 protein: CASSYPGLPGAFF
CDR3 DNA: TGTGCCAGCAGTTACCCGGGTTTGCCGGGAGCTTTCTTT

J gene: TRBJ1-1
clone size: NA
D gene: NA
V gene: TRBV5-1
CDR3 length: 14
CDR3 protein: CASSLDRVGTEAFF
CDR3 DNA: TGCGCCAGCAGCTTGGACAGGGTTGGGACTGAAGCTTTCTTT

J gene: TRBJ1-6
clone size: NA
D gene: NA
V gene: TRBV27
CDR3 length: 15
CDR3 protein: CASSHRAGNNSPLHF
CDR3 DNA: TGTGCCAGCAGTCACAGGGCTGGCAATAATTCACCCCTCCACTTT

J gene: TRBJ2-7
clone size: NA
D gene: NA
V gene: TRBV30
CDR3 length: 15
CDR3 protein: CAWSVGVTGSHEQYF
CDR3 DNA: TGTGCCTGGAGTGTAGGAGTGACAGGTTCCCACGAGCAGTACTTC

J gene: TRBJ1-4
clone size: NA
D gene: NA
V gene: TRBV28
CDR3 length: 15
CDR3 protein: CASRGSGGENEKLFF
CDR3 DNA: TGTGCCAGCAGGGGTTCGGGGGGGGAAAATGAAAAACTGTTTTTT

J gene: TRBJ2-7
clone size: NA
D gene: NA
V gene: TRBV27
CDR3 length: 13
CDR3 protein: CASSPWVGDEQYF
CDR3 DNA: TGTGCCAGCAGTCCCTGGGTCGGAGACGAGCAGTACTTC

J gene: TRBJ1-6
clone size: NA
D gene: TRBD1
V gene: TRBV27
CDR3 length: 14
CDR3 protein: CASRVGQGDSPLHF
CDR3 DNA: TGTGCCAGCAGAGTCGGACAGGGGGACTCACCCCTCCACTTT

J gene: TRBJ1-1
clone size: few
D gene: NA
V gene: TRBV7-9
CDR3 length: 14
CDR3 protein: CASSLPTANTEAFF
CDR3 DNA: TGTGCCAGCAGCTTACCCACAGCGAACACTGAAGCTTTCTTT

J gene: TRBJ2-7
clone size: NA
D gene: NA
V gene: TRBV4-2
CDR3 length: 12
CDR3 protein: CASSQDPYEQYF
CDR3 DNA: TGTGCCAGCAGCCAAGATCCTTACGAGCAGTACTTC

J gene: TRBJ2-1
clone size: NA
D gene: TRBD2
V gene: TRBV5-1
CDR3 length: 16
CDR3 protein: CASSLAGRGTYNEQFF
CDR3 DNA: TGCGCCAGCAGCTTGGCCGGGAGGGGAACCTACAATGAGCAGTTCTTC

J gene: TRBJ1-6
clone size: NA
D gene: NA
V gene: TRBV5-4
CDR3 length: 15
CDR3 protein: CASSFGGATHGPLHF
CDR3 DNA: TGTGCCAGCAGCTTTGGGGGGGCAACTCACGGGCCCCTCCACTTT